Below, 8 T cell receptor beta chains from the same sample are listed, as sequenced in a study of T cell responses to AZD1222 COVID-19 vaccine. Measured with immunoSEQ multiplex PCR; TCRdb has only the in-frame clones, and not every one. The sample has 75,000 to 95,000 clones; approximately 90% are singletons. The sample here was peripheral blood, taken 28 days after the second AZD1222 dose. These TCRs come from an adult who received the AZD1222 COVID-19 vaccine.

This clone was seen a handful of times. The chain combines TRBV5-1 with TRBJ2-5; D gene unclear. The length of the CDR3 is 14 residues. V lost 5 bases and J 5 bases, leaving 16 bases between the germline ends. CDR1 SGHRS and CDR2 YFSETQ come from the germline V gene. CDR3: CASSDTPPQETQYF. CDR3 coding DNA: TGCGCCAGCAGTGATACACCGCCCCAGGAGACCCAGTACTTC.

This chain connects TRBV12-3 or TRBV12-4 to TRBJ2-4, with no clear D. The CDR3 totals 11 residues. Trimming took off 3 bases at V and 9 bases at J, with 6 bases between the two ends. This CDR3 reads CASSLVAIQYF. CDR3 in DNA: TGTGCCAGCAGTTTGGTAGCCATTCAGTACTTC.

The chain carries TRBV7-9 and TRBJ1-4, with 8 nucleotides matching TRBD1. The CDR3 length is 14 residues. In germline, CDR1 is SEHNR, CDR2 FQNEAQ (reference sequence). V gave up 4 bases and J gave up 6 bases; unmatched junction bases: 4. The CDR3 nucleotides read TGTGCCAGCAGCTATCTACAGGGGGATGAAAAACTGTTTTTT. Its protein is CASSYLQGDEKLFF.

V is TRBV4-3 and J is TRBJ2-5; maybe TRBD1 (5 bases). Trimming left V 5 bases short and J 0 bases short, with 13 bases between. Per the germline V gene, CDR1 is LGHNA and CDR2 is YSLEER. This CDR3 has 15 residues. The CDR3 nucleotides are TGCGCCAGCAGCGAGACAGCAACGTACCAAGAGACCCAGTACTTC. Residues: CASSETATYQETQYF.

The V gene is TRBV27, the J gene TRBJ1-3, with 8 bases matching TRBD1. This CDR3 is built from 17 residues. With V trimmed by 10 bases and J by 0 bases, 14 bases remained unmatched. CDR1 is MNHEY, CDR2 SMNVEV, per germline (reference sequence). CDR3 DNA sequence: TGTGCCATCCAATACGCGGGACAGGCTCACTCTGGAAACACCATATATTTT. This codes for CAIQYAGQAHSGNTIYF.

The chain has TRBV28 and TRBJ1-1; weak D call: TRBD1 (6 bases). The germline V and J ends were trimmed by 8 bases and 9 bases, with 22 bases remaining between them. CDR3 length: 14 amino acids. The germline CDR1 and CDR2 sequences are MDHEN and SYDVKM. The chain's CDR3 is CASQKGGSGGKAFF. Written as DNA, the CDR3 is TGTGCCAGCCAAAAGGGAGGAAGCGGGGGCAAAGCTTTCTTT.

The V gene is TRBV19, the J gene TRBJ1-1, with D perhaps TRBD1 (6 bases). This CDR3 has 13 amino acids. Germline V gene data show CDR1 as LNHDA and CDR2 as SQIVND (reference sequence). V lost 7 bases to trimming and J lost 4 bases, with 13 bases between them. The DNA of the CDR3 is TGTGCCAGTACCATAATAGGGGGCACTGAAGCTTTCTTT. Translating it yields CASTIIGGTEAFF. Full variable domain (missing parts from reference TRBV19 and TRBJ1-1): DGGITQSPKYLFRKEGQNVTLSCEQNLNHDAMYWYRQDPGQGLRLIYYSQIVNDFQKGDIAEGYSVSREKKESFPLTVTSAQKNPTAFYLCASTIIGGTEAFFGQGTRLTVV.

The chain couples TRBV7-8 to TRBJ1-2; D call uncertain. The germline CDR1 and CDR2 sequences are SGHVS and FQNEAQ. Between the trimmed V and J ends, which lost 1 base and 0 bases, there was a span of 9 bases. The CDR3 length is 15 residues. The chain's CDR3 is CASSLGISTNYGYTF. The CDR3 nucleotides are TGTGCCAGCAGCTTAGGGATCTCAACTAACTATGGCTACACCTTC.